The rows below give T cell receptor beta chains drawn from one sample of a study of vaccination and CD4 T cells after COVID-19. TCRdb redid the calling of the PCR reads with MiXCR, one entry per CDR3 protein. The table lists over 20,000 distinct CDR3 sequences, 30% of them singletons. Antigens for these TCRs are unknown. The specimen was CD4+ T cells from blood, cultured in vitro, collected about 7 months after SARS-CoV-2 vaccination. The receptors were sampled from a human donor who had recovered from COVID-19. CDR3s include the opening cysteine and the closing phenylalanine or tryptophan. D genes are given only for firm matches. The size of a clone is reported for some rows only, either as once, few or many, or as a class for expanded clones.

V gene	D gene	J gene	clone size	CDR3 protein	CDR3 DNA
TRBV20-1	TRBD1	TRBJ2-5	.	CSARPTNRGQETQYF	TGCAGTGCTAGGCCAACTAACAGGGGACAAGAGACCCAGTACTTC
TRBV20-1	TRBD1	TRBJ2-3	.	CSARTTGGGTDTQYF	TGCAGTGCTAGAACCACAGGGGGCGGCACAGATACGCAGTATTTT
TRBV6-2/TRBV6-3	.	TRBJ2-5	few	CASSHGETQYF	TGTGCCAGCAGTCACGGAGAGACCCAGTACTTC
TRBV27	.	TRBJ2-7	.	CASSFERVRGVPYEQYF	TGTGCCAGCAGTTTCGAGAGAGTAAGGGGGGTCCCCTACGAGCAGTACTTC
TRBV7-8	TRBD2	TRBJ2-5	few	CASSLYRYDSGKTQYF	TGTGCCAGCAGCTTATATCGATACGATAGCGGGAAGACCCAGTACTTC
TRBV10-3	.	TRBJ2-5	few	CAISDKEETQYF	TGTGCCATCAGTGATAAGGAAGAGACCCAGTACTTC
TRBV7-9	.	TRBJ1-1	many	CATDTEFRAFF	TGTGCCACCGACACGGAGTTTAGGGCTTTCTTT
TRBV28	.	TRBJ2-1	few	CASSLWGEQFF	TGTGCCAGCAGTTTATGGGGGGAGCAGTTCTTC
TRBV20-1	.	TRBJ2-3	.	CSAQGTDTQYF	TGCAGTGCACAGGGAACAGATACGCAGTATTTT
TRBV20-1	.	TRBJ2-7	few	CSAGASGSLEQYF	TGCAGTGCTGGGGCTAGTGGAAGCCTCGAGCAGTACTTC
TRBV6-1	.	TRBJ2-7	few	CASTIAANLGEQYF	TGTGCCAGCACTATAGCGGCCAATCTGGGCGAGCAGTACTTC
TRBV4-1	TRBD1	TRBJ2-7	few	CASSHHGQGADEQYF	TGCGCCAGCAGCCACCACGGACAGGGGGCGGATGAGCAGTACTTC
TRBV6-5	.	TRBJ2-2	medium-sized	CASSYRAGHLPDTGELFF	TGTGCCAGCAGTTACCGCGCTGGACACCTCCCGGACACCGGGGAGCTGTTTTTT
TRBV20-1	.	TRBJ1-1	few	CSARDGTVNTEAFF	TGCAGTGCTAGAGACGGGACTGTGAACACTGAAGCTTTCTTT
TRBV4-2	.	TRBJ2-3	.	CASSQDGTTADTQYF	TGTGCCAGCAGCCAAGACGGGACAACGGCAGATACGCAGTATTTT
TRBV6-1	.	TRBJ2-1	few	CASTLGAGAYNEQFF	TGTGCCAGCACCTTGGGGGCAGGAGCCTACAATGAGCAGTTCTTC
TRBV28	.	TRBJ1-3	.	CASSLWWAGNTIYF	TGTGCCAGCAGTTTATGGTGGGCTGGAAACACCATATATTTT
TRBV28	TRBD1	TRBJ1-5	few	CASSPTGQGGQPQHF	TGTGCCAGCAGTCCCACCGGGCAGGGGGGTCAGCCCCAGCATTTT
TRBV5-4	.	TRBJ2-1	few	CASSLGRVEQFF	TGTGCCAGCAGCTTGGGGCGGGTAGAGCAGTTCTTC
TRBV15	.	TRBJ2-2	.	CATSRKRLNTGELFF	TGTGCCACCAGCAGGAAAAGACTTAACACCGGGGAGCTGTTTTTT
TRBV20-1	.	TRBJ2-7	.	CSARGRMSGLREQYF	TGCAGTGCTAGGGGCCGGATGTCAGGCCTTCGCGAGCAGTACTTC
TRBV27	TRBD2	TRBJ2-3	.	CASKPSGWRDTQYF	TGTGCCAGCAAACCTAGCGGGTGGCGAGATACGCAGTATTTT
TRBV7-9	.	TRBJ2-7	.	CASSPGALEQYF	TGTGCCAGCAGCCCCGGAGCCCTCGAGCAGTACTTC
TRBV20-1	.	TRBJ2-1	.	CSASFEGLYNEQFF	TGCAGTGCTAGTTTTGAAGGACTTTACAATGAGCAGTTCTTC